A single sample gave rise to the 11 T cell receptor beta chains below, sequenced in a study of neoadjuvant nivolumab and ipilimumab in lung cancer. TCRdb's table, derived via immunoSEQ multiplex PCR, lists solely in-frame clones and lacks some. The data show 30,000 to 45,000 clones, approximately 92% seen once. Sequencing was performed on peripheral blood, taken before neoadjuvant nivolumab, alone or with ipilimumab. All receptors derive from an adult with non-small cell lung cancer.

V and J are TRBV10-3 and TRBJ2-1, with 9 nucleotides matching TRBD2. The germline gives CDR1 ENHRY, CDR2 SYGVKD. This CDR3 comprises 16 residues. Unmatched junction bases numbered 7, after V lost 2 bases and J lost 5 bases. The CDR3 sequence is CAISERVSSGNNEQFF. The CDR3 DNA reads TGTGCCATCAGTGAGAGGGTATCTAGCGGGAACAATGAGCAGTTCTTC.

The chain joins TRBV7-2 to TRBJ2-7; 7 nucleotides align to TRBD1. The junction had 10 bases not matched to a gene; V was cut back by 5 bases and J by 3 bases. The germline CDR1 and CDR2 sequences are SGHTA and FQGNSA. The CDR3 totals 15 residues. CDR3 bases: TGTGCCAGCAGCACAACGGGACAGTCTTTCTACGAGCAGTACTTC. Encoded protein: CASSTTGQSFYEQYF.

The V and J genes are TRBV28 and TRBJ1-4; 9 bases match TRBD1. Germline CDR1 MDHEN, CDR2 SYDVKM. This CDR3 spans 14 amino acids. CDR3 sequence reads: CATNSQGAGEKLFF. The CDR3 DNA follows: TGTGCGACGAACTCACAGGGGGCGGGTGAAAAACTGTTTTTT.

This chain uses TRBV30 with TRBJ1-2, with 8 bases aligning to TRBD1. Germline assignment: CDR1 GTSNPN and CDR2 SVGIG (reference sequence). This CDR3 spans 15 amino acids. Trimming took 2 bases from V and 7 from J; bases not matched to a gene: 12. In DNA, the CDR3 is TGTGCCTGGAGTCGTGGCCGGGACAGGATTTCTGGCTACACCTTC. Residues: CAWSRGRDRISGYTF.

The rearrangement joins TRBV6-6 to TRBJ2-7, with TRBD2 identical over 15 bases. The junction had 6 bases not matched to a gene; V was cut back by 5 bases and J by 4 bases. The germline V gene encodes CDR1 MNHNY and CDR2 SVGAGI (reference sequence). The CDR3 contains 16 residues. CDR3 DNA: TGTGCCAGCAGTACCCGAGGACTAGCGGGAGGGTACGAGCAGTACTTC. Protein: CASSTRGLAGGYEQYF.

V is TRBV7-2 and J is TRBJ2-3, with 10 nucleotides matching TRBD2. Germline-derived CDR1 and CDR2 are SGHTA and FQGNSA. The V and J ends lost 8 bases and 1 base, in that order; junction bases with no gene match: 9. The CDR3 consists of 16 residues. The chain's CDR3 is CASGPSGSLRTDTQYF. CDR3 nucleotides: TGTGCCAGCGGTCCTAGCGGGAGTTTACGCACAGATACGCAGTATTTT.

This sequence joins TRBV2 and TRBJ2-6, with 8 bases fitting TRBD1. The CDR3 length is 15 residues. With 6 bases clipped from V and 8 bases from J, the junction kept 9 bases outside the gene matches. The germline CDR1 and CDR2 sequences are SNHLY and FYNNEI. CDR3: CASSERQGFTNVLTF. The CDR3 DNA follows: TGTGCCAGCAGCGAAAGACAGGGGTTTACCAACGTCCTGACTTTC.

The rearrangement uses TRBV5-1 and TRBJ1-4; D call uncertain. V was clipped by 0 bases and J by 4 bases, with 13 bases between them. From germline, CDR1 is SGHRS and CDR2 YFSETQ. The CDR3 has 16 residues. The CDR3 loop reads CASSLVRQTDNEKLFF. The CDR3 bases are TGCGCCAGCAGCTTGGTTCGCCAGACCGATAATGAAAAACTGTTTTTT.

This sequence joins TRBV30 and TRBJ2-3; unclear D gene. The V and J ends lost 2 bases and 1 base respectively, with 7 bases between them. Germline assignment: CDR1 GTSNPN and CDR2 SVGIG (reference sequence). The CDR3 is 13 residues long. The CDR3 bases are TGTGCCTGGAGTACCAAAGGCACAGATACGCAGTATTTT. This codes for CAWSTKGTDTQYF.

This sequence joins TRBV6-1 and TRBJ2-1; 7 nucleotides match TRBD1. CDR1 is MNHNS, CDR2 SASEGT, per germline. CDR3 length: 13 residues. The ends lost 0 bases at V and 10 bases at J; junction bases unmatched: 3. The CDR3 protein is CASSEARQGEQFF. CDR3 bases: TGTGCCAGCAGTGAAGCCCGACAGGGAGAGCAGTTCTTC.

The chain joins TRBV18 to TRBJ1-2, with D possibly being TRBD1 (6 bases). The CDR3 loop spans 15 amino acids. Per the germline V gene, CDR1 is KGHSH and CDR2 is LQKENI. The ends were cut back, 4 bases at V and 0 bases at J, with 12 bases in the middle. CDR3 residues: CASSLRDTSNYGYTF. CDR3 in DNA: TGTGCCAGCTCACTCCGGGACACTTCTAACTATGGCTACACCTTC.